This TCR beta chain came from a study of radiotherapy plus CTLA-4 blockade in lung cancer (dated by TCRdb to between 2018 and 2020). Broadly, across the study: Objective responses occurred in roughly 20% of enrolled patients, and roughly 30% achieved disease control.

Libraries were made using the immunoSEQ multiplex PCR assay. This is the immuneACCESS table as TCRdb keeps it, with only in-frame sequences that have V and J called. A part of the clones is gone; compared with another copy, unresolved V genes explain less than half, and the rest is unexplained. A total of approximately 100,000 clones appear in this sample, around 86% of them only once. 3.4% of the sample lies in the top ten. Note on this clone: The antigen it binds to is not known. No much larger clone exists at a distance of one base, and base qualities are not known.

Reading the germline V gene (reference sequence) gives CDR1 MNHEY and CDR2 SMNVEV. Trimming removed 6 bases from V and 4 bases from J; the gene matches leave 6 bases unexplained. From cysteine to phenylalanine, the CDR3 is 15 amino acids long. The CDR3 DNA has 45 bases and is translated from base 1. What the work shows at the level of the full study, not this receptor alone: The strongest predictors of response, as reported, were early dynamic changes in blood T cell clones along with a rise in serum interferon-beta after radiation. TCR clones derived from tumors expanded in peripheral blood after treatment with radiotherapy and ipilimumab.

The study tested focal radiation therapy combined with CTLA-4 blockade (ipilimumab) in patients with chemo-refractory metastatic non-small-cell lung cancer. The sample consisted of peripheral blood, taken from a patient treated with radiotherapy plus ipilimumab. This chain is built from TRBV27 and TRBJ2-1, with 10 middle bases fitting TRBD1. This TCR was sampled from a human donor with non-small cell lung cancer who had a partial response to radiotherapy plus ipilimumab. The CDR3 protein is CASRRGQGKYNEQFF. The DNA sequence is TGTGCCAGCAGGCGGGGACAGGGGAAGTACAATGAGCAGTTCTTC.